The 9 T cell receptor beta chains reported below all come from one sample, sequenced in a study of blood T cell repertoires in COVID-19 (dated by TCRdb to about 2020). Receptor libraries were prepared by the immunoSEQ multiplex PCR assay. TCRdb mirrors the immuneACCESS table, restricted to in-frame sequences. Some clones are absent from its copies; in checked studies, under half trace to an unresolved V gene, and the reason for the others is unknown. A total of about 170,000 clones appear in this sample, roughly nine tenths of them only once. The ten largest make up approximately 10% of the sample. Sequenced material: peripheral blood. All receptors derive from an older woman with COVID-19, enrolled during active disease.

CDR3 nucleotides: TGTGCCACCAGTGATACTACCGGGACAGGGAACACCGGGGAGCTGTTTTTT. Amino acids: CATSDTTGTGNTGELFF. The chain uses TRBV24-1 and TRBJ2-2; 8 bases fit TRBD1. From germline, CDR1 is KGHDR and CDR2 SFDVKD. V lost 3 bases and J lost 1; bases outside the gene matches: 6. The CDR3 consists of 17 residues.

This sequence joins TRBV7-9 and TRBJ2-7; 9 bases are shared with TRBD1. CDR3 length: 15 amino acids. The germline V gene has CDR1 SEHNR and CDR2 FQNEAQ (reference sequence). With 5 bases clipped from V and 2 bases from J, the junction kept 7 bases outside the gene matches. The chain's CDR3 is CASSAYRGRTYEQYF. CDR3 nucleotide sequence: TGTGCCAGCAGCGCGTACAGGGGGCGCACCTACGAGCAGTACTTC.

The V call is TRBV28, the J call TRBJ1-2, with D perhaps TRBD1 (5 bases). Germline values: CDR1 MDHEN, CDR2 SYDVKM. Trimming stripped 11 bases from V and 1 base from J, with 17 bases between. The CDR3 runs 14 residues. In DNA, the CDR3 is TGTGCCTCTCGGTTGGGGGGTATTAACTATGGCTACACCTTC. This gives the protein CASRLGGINYGYTF.

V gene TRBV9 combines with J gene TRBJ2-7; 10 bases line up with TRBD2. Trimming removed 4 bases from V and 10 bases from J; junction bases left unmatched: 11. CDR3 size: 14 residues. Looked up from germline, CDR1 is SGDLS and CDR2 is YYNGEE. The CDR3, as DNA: TGTGCCAGCAGCCCACCAGCGGGAGGGGGAAGACAGTACTTC. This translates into CASSPPAGGGRQYF.

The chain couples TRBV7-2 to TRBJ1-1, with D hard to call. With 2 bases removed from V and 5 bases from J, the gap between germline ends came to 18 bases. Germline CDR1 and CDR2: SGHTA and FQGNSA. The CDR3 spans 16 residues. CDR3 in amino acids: CASSLLRRTRDTEAFF. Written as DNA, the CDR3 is TGTGCCAGCAGCTTACTTAGAAGGACCCGGGATACTGAAGCTTTCTTT.

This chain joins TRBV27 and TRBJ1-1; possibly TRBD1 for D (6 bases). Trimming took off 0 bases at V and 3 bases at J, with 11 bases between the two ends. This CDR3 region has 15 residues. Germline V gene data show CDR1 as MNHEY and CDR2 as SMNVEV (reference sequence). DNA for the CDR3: TGTGCCAGCAGTTTATCGGGGGCGTTTTACACTGAAGCTTTCTTT. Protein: CASSLSGAFYTEAFF.

This chain's CDR3 is CSVAFETQYF. DNA of the CDR3: TGCAGCGTTGCCTTTGAGACCCAGTACTTC. The chain carries TRBV29-1 and TRBJ2-5; D gene unclear. CDR1 and CDR2 (germline): SQVTM, ANQGSEA. The V gene lost 4 bases and the J gene lost 5 bases, with 5 bases spanning the gap. The CDR3 loop spans 10 amino acids. The complete variable domain, with remaining parts taken from reference TRBV29-1 and TRBJ2-5, reads SAVISQKPSRDICQRGTSLTIQCQVDSQVTMMFWYRQQPGQSLTLIATANQGSEATYESGFVIDKFPISRPNLTFSTLTVSNMSPEDSSIYLCSVAFETQYFGPGTRLLVL.

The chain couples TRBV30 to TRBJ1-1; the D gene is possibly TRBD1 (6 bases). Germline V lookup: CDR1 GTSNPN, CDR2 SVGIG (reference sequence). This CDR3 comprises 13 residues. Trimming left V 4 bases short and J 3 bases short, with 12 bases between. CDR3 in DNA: TGTGCCTGGAACAGGGTCATAGACACTGAAGCTTTCTTT. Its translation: CAWNRVIDTEAFF.

The DNA for the CDR3 is TGCGCCAGCAGCTTGTTGCCGCCGGGGGGGGTCCCGGACTATGGCTACACCTTC. It is translated as CASSLLPPGGVPDYGYTF. The J gene is TRBJ1-2, the V gene TRBV5-1; TRBD1 is a possible D gene (5 bases). Germline CDR1 and CDR2: SGHRS and YFSETQ. The CDR3 is 18 residues long. The V and J ends lost 1 base and 3 bases respectively, with 22 bases between them.